The 20 T cell receptor beta chains listed next were all sequenced from one sample in a study of cytomegalovirus exposure and HLA in healthy donors. 60 Vbeta and 13 Jbeta primers were used in PCR. Clones were read by immunoSEQ multiplex PCR, and TCRdb kept only the in-frame ones, dropping some. The table records fewer than 90,000 clones, about four fifths of them present only once. Sequences were obtained from PBMCs. These receptors came from a woman in her thirties or forties in good health and CMV-seropositive.

The V call is TRBV7-2, the J call TRBJ2-7; maybe TRBD2 (6 bases). The V end was cut by 4 bases, the J end by 0 bases, with 19 bases between. Germline CDR1 and CDR2: SGHTA and FQGNSA. The length of the CDR3 is 17 residues. The CDR3 coding sequence is TGTGCCAGCAGCTCCAGTAGTGGGGGGAGACCCTCCTACGAGCAGTACTTC. Protein sequence: CASSSSSGGRPSYEQYF.

The chain combines TRBV6-1 with TRBJ2-2, with D maybe TRBD1 (6 bases). With 2 bases removed from V and 4 bases from J, the gap between germline ends came to 14 bases. Looked up from germline, CDR1 is MNHNS and CDR2 is SASEGT. The CDR3 runs 16 residues. CDR3 protein: CASSESTGTTTGELFF. The DNA for the CDR3 is TGTGCCAGCAGTGAATCAACCGGGACAACCACCGGGGAGCTGTTTTTT.

In its sample, this clone was seen a few times. The chain is built from TRBV27 and TRBJ2-7; D is possibly TRBD1 (5 bases). CDR3 length equals 14 residues. Germline assignment: CDR1 MNHEY and CDR2 SMNVEV (reference sequence). The ends were cut back, 0 bases at V and 0 bases at J, with 6 bases in the middle. CDR3: CASSLSGDSYEQYF. CDR3 bases: TGTGCCAGCAGTTTATCAGGGGACTCCTACGAGCAGTACTTC.

This chain links TRBV9 with TRBJ1-6, with 8 bases fitting TRBD1. V trimming: 0 bases; J trimming: 8 bases; junction bases outside the gene matches: 4. There are 15 residues in the CDR3. Looked up from germline, CDR1 is SGDLS and CDR2 is YYNGEE. The DNA for the CDR3 is TGTGCCAGCAGCGTAGATCGGACAGGGCATTCACCCCTCCACTTT. Protein: CASSVDRTGHSPLHF.

The genes are TRBV18 and TRBJ1-3; a possible D gene is TRBD1 (6 bases). The CDR3 is 17 residues long. Germline V gene sequence: CDR1 KGHSH, CDR2 LQKENI. Deletions cut 0 bases from V and 2 bases from J, with 14 bases between. In DNA form, the CDR3 reads TGTGCCAGCTCACCACCGACAAGGGGGAGAACTGGAAACACCATATATTTT. This translates into CASSPPTRGRTGNTIYF.

CDR3 in DNA: TGTGCCAGCTCACCAGCGGTTAATGGTGTCGGCTACACCTTC. Amino acid sequence: CASSPAVNGVGYTF. This chain links TRBV18 with TRBJ1-2; D is undetermined. Germline CDR1 KGHSH, CDR2 LQKENI. This CDR3 comprises 14 residues. Trimming cost V 2 bases and J 8 bases, with 15 bases left between them.

The chain is built from TRBV7-2 and TRBJ2-7; D possibly corresponds to TRBD1 (6 bases). From germline, CDR1 is SGHTA and CDR2 FQGNSA. V lost 3 bases, J lost 6 bases, and 12 bases lay in between. The CDR3 spans 13 residues. The DNA for the CDR3 is TGTGCCAGCAGCTTTACAGGGCGGGCCGAGCAGTACTTC. The encoded protein is CASSFTGRAEQYF.

The chain couples TRBV9 to TRBJ2-2; 10 nucleotides align to TRBD1. The germline CDR1 and CDR2 sequences are SGDLS and YYNGEE. The CDR3 consists of 15 residues. V lost 5 bases to trimming and J lost 3 bases; unmatched junction nucleotides: 4. In DNA form, the CDR3 reads TGTGCCAGCAGACGGACAGGGGGTCACACCGGGGAGCTGTTTTTT. As protein: CASRRTGGHTGELFF.

This chain joins TRBV5-4 and TRBJ2-2, with D uncertain. Germline CDR1 SGHNT, CDR2 YYREEE (reference sequence). Trimming took off 1 base at V and 1 base at J, with 8 bases between the two ends. This CDR3 is 15 amino acids long. The CDR3 DNA follows: TGTGCCAGCAGCTTGCCGGCGGAGAACACCGGGGAGCTGTTTTTT. This sequence encodes CASSLPAENTGELFF.

This chain uses TRBV19 with TRBJ2-7; 8 positions match TRBD1. CDR1 and CDR2 from the germline V gene are LNHDA and SQIVND (reference sequence). The CDR3 has 13 amino acids. V shed 7 bases and J 4 bases; nucleotides not matched to a gene: 6. The CDR3 here is CASMDRVGYEQYF. The CDR3 DNA is TGTGCCAGTATGGACAGGGTAGGGTACGAGCAGTACTTC.

The chain joins TRBV15 to TRBJ2-5, with D possibly being TRBD1 (6 bases). The CDR3 contains 14 residues. Per germline, CDR1 LNHNV and CDR2 YYDKDF (reference sequence). Trimming shortened V by 5 bases and J by 0 bases, and 10 bases separated the two germline ends. CDR3: CATSGGLYQETQYF. The DNA for the CDR3 is TGTGCCACCAGCGGGGGCCTGTACCAAGAGACCCAGTACTTC.

This clone was seen a handful of times. The gene calls are TRBV11-3 and TRBJ1-1; D unclear. The CDR3 totals 12 residues. In germline, CDR1 is SGHNT, CDR2 YENEEA. V was clipped by 5 bases and J by 3 bases, with 7 bases between them. CDR3 sequence (DNA): TGTGCCAGCAGCGAGGGCTACACTGAAGCTTTCTTT. This codes for CASSEGYTEAFF.

The V and J genes are TRBV19 and TRBJ2-2; maybe TRBD1 (6 bases). Germline assignment: CDR1 LNHDA and CDR2 SQIVND (reference sequence). The CDR3 extends over 14 amino acids. V lost 7 bases and J lost 1, with 10 bases in between. CDR3 sequence reads: CASMDRWNTGELFF. The CDR3 DNA reads as TGTGCCAGTATGGACAGATGGAACACCGGGGAGCTGTTTTTT.

The V and J genes are TRBV5-6 and TRBJ2-1; 7 nucleotides line up with TRBD2. CDR1 is SGHDT, CDR2 YYEEEE, per germline. The CDR3 extends over 16 amino acids. Germline trimming cut 2 bases from V and 6 bases from J; bases unmatched to any gene: 11. CDR3 nucleotide sequence: TGTGCCAGCAGCTTATTATCGGGAGGCTATTCCAATGAGCAGTTCTTC. Its translation: CASSLLSGGYSNEQFF.

The chain employs TRBV5-1 and TRBJ1-2; 7 bases match TRBD1. Trimming removed 2 bases from V and 7 bases from J; junction bases left unmatched: 8. The length of the CDR3 is 14 residues. The germline gives CDR1 SGHRS, CDR2 YFSETQ. CDR3 in DNA: TGCGCCAGCAGCTTTGATTCGACAGGGACTGGCTACACCTTC. It translates to CASSFDSTGTGYTF.

Regarding this clone: A junction end diverges from the germline sequence, so it may reflect a read error. The chain employs TRBV6-1 and TRBJ1-2; D remains unclear. CDR1 and CDR2 from the germline V gene are MNHNS and SASEGT. The CDR3 has 12 residues. In DNA, the CDR3 is TGTGCCAGCAGTGAAGCTAATTATGGCTACACCTTC. As protein: CASSEANYGYTF.

The CDR3 is CAWRGSGETQYF. CDR3 sequence (DNA): TGTGCCTGGAGGGGGAGCGGGGAGACCCAGTACTTC. V usage is TRBV30 and J usage is TRBJ2-5, with D maybe TRBD2 (6 bases). The CDR3 has 12 amino acids. Trimming stripped 3 bases from V and 5 bases from J, with 10 bases between. In germline, CDR1 is GTSNPN, CDR2 SVGIG (reference sequence).

In its sample, this clone was seen once. The J gene is TRBJ1-4, the V gene TRBV27; D is undetermined. The CDR3 sequence is 14 residues long. Per the germline V gene, CDR1 is MNHEY and CDR2 is SMNVEV (reference sequence). V was pared by 3 bases and J by 1 base, with 6 bases between. CDR3 nucleotide sequence: TGTGCCAGCAGTTTCGGTCAAACTAATGAAAAACTGTTTTTT. Translating gives CASSFGQTNEKLFF.

In DNA, the CDR3 is TGTGCCTGGGTTCTACGACGGACTAGCGGGAATTTCAATGAGCAGTTCTTC. This gives the protein CAWVLRRTSGNFNEQFF. The rearrangement joins TRBV30 to TRBJ2-1; TRBD2 agrees at 12 bases. The CDR3 covers 17 residues. Germline V gene lookup returns CDR1 GTSNPN and CDR2 SVGIG (reference sequence). V lost 5 bases to trimming and J lost 6 bases; unmatched junction nucleotides: 14.

The chain employs TRBV2 and TRBJ2-5, with D perhaps matching TRBD2 (5 bases). Trimming took 5 bases from V and 5 from J, leaving 15 bases between them. The CDR3 extends over 14 amino acids. Germline CDR1 SNHLY, CDR2 FYNNEI. For the CDR3, the DNA is TGTGCCAGCAGTCCTAGCTTGAATCAGGAGACCCAGTACTTC. Encoded protein: CASSPSLNQETQYF.